The 13 T cell receptor beta chains below all came from one sample that was sequenced in a study of shared clonotypes between healthy human individuals. Data came from immunoSEQ multiplex PCR; TCRdb stores just in-frame clones and leaves some out. The profile shows around 980,000 clones, about 80% of them singletons. Sequencing was done on a sample of memory CD4+ T cells from PBMCs. The subset was: CD45RA-negative fraction. The receptors shown here come from a young man in good health. Some clones in this sample may be carry-over from other donors' samples.

This clone was observed a single time. The chain employs TRBV29-1 and TRBJ1-2; D is possibly TRBD1 (5 bases). The CDR3 is made up of 13 amino acids. The germline CDR1 and CDR2 sequences are SQVTM and ANQGSEA. V shed 2 bases and J shed 7 bases, with 14 bases lying between them. CDR3 sequence reads: CSVEPQGISGYTF. The CDR3, as DNA: TGCAGCGTTGAACCCCAGGGAATTAGTGGCTACACCTTC.

The chain recombines TRBV18 with TRBJ2-5, with a possible D match to TRBD2 (6 bases). The CDR3 contains 13 residues. The V gene lost 4 bases and the J gene lost 2 bases, with 8 bases spanning the gap. Germline values: CDR1 KGHSH, CDR2 LQKENI. CDR3 loop: CASSQRAQETQYF. CDR3 DNA: TGTGCCAGCTCACAGCGGGCGCAAGAGACCCAGTACTTC.

The count of this clone is one. The CDR3 DNA is TGTGCCAGCAGTTACGGGGGGAGCGGACAATTACAGACCCAGTACTTC. Its protein product is CASSYGGSGQLQTQYF. The J gene is TRBJ2-5, the V gene TRBV6-6, with TRBD2 as a possible D gene (6 bases). Trimming pared 2 bases from V and 6 bases from J, leaving 19 bases between. Germline loops: CDR1 MNHNY, CDR2 SVGAGI (reference sequence). The CDR3 consists of 16 residues.

Notes on this clone: Other nucleotide sequences from this sample produce the same CDR3. The chain joins TRBV4-2 to TRBJ1-5; D is ambiguous. The germline V gene encodes CDR1 LGHNA and CDR2 YNFKEQ. The CDR3 loop spans 13 amino acids. V gave up 1 base and J gave up 2 bases, with 3 bases separating them. Here the CDR3 reads CASSQGGNQPQHF. The CDR3 nucleotides read TGTGCCAGCAGCCAAGGCGGCAATCAGCCCCAGCATTTT.

In its sample, this clone was seen many times. The chain recombines TRBV27 with TRBJ1-1; D is perhaps TRBD1 (6 bases). CDR1 MNHEY and CDR2 SMNVEV come from the germline V gene (reference sequence). CDR3 length: 12 amino acids. The V and J ends lost 6 bases and 7 bases respectively, with 12 bases between them. The CDR3 DNA is TGTGCCAGCAGCCGCACGGACAGTGAAGCTTTCTTT. Protein: CASSRTDSEAFF.

J is TRBJ2-1 and V is TRBV7-3; 8 bases map to TRBD1. Germline V gene data show CDR1 as SGHTA and CDR2 as FQGTGA. This CDR3 is 15 amino acids long. Trimming took 1 base from V and 4 from J; bases not matched to a gene: 3. This CDR3 is CASSLNRGAYNEQFF. The CDR3 DNA follows: TGTGCCAGCAGCTTAAACAGGGGGGCGTACAATGAGCAGTTCTTC.

The chain carries TRBV4-3 and TRBJ2-7; tentatively, D is TRBD1 (6 bases). CDR3 length equals 14 residues. Trimming stripped 4 bases from V and 4 bases from J, with 14 bases between. Germline CDR1 LGHNA, CDR2 YSLEER. The CDR3, as DNA: TGCGCCAGCAGCCTAACAGGGAATGGGTACGAGCAGTACTTC. It encodes CASSLTGNGYEQYF.

The chain recombines TRBV6-6 with TRBJ2-5, with TRBD2 matching 13 bases. The V gene's germline CDR1 is MNHNY and CDR2 SVGAGI (reference sequence). CDR3 size: 16 residues. The ends lost 6 bases at V and 5 bases at J; junction bases unmatched: 9. This CDR3 is CASSRTSGSLGETQYF. In nucleotides, the CDR3 is TGTGCCAGCAGCCGGACTAGCGGGAGCCTCGGGGAGACCCAGTACTTC.

The chain joins TRBV20-1 to TRBJ1-2; D is ambiguous. Per germline, CDR1 DFQATT and CDR2 SNEGSKA (reference sequence). The CDR3 loop spans 11 amino acids. Deletions cut 6 bases from V and 8 bases from J, with 13 bases between. This CDR3 reads CSAAREIGYTF. CDR3 DNA sequence: TGCAGTGCGGCTAGGGAGATCGGCTACACCTTC.

The chain couples TRBV4-1 to TRBJ2-7; 8 bases align to TRBD1. Germline loops: CDR1 MGHRA, CDR2 YSYEKL. The CDR3 has 15 residues. Losses at the gene ends were 4 bases for V and 3 bases for J; bases not matched to a gene: 8. CDR3 in DNA: TGCGCCAGCAGCCGGACAGGGACCGGAGACTACGAGCAGTACTTC. Protein: CASSRTGTGDYEQYF.

This clone was found a few times. Other nucleotide sequences in the sample specify the same CDR3. The J gene is TRBJ2-3, the V gene TRBV29-1, with no clear D. The germline CDR1 and CDR2 sequences are SQVTM and ANQGSEA. This CDR3 is built from 14 residues. The ends were cut back, 1 base at V and 8 bases at J, with 16 bases in the middle. The CDR3 DNA follows: TGCAGCGTTGAAGCACGGACGATAGTGGCTACGCAGTATTTT. This encodes CSVEARTIVATQYF.

V is TRBV21-1 and J is TRBJ2-7. TRBV21-1 represents a pseudogene. The CDR3 runs to 14 residues. The CDR3, as DNA: TGTGCCAGCAGCAAAGCGGGCGGCCTCGGCAAGCAGTACTTC. It translates to CASSKAGGLGKQYF.

V gene TRBV21-1 combines with J gene TRBJ2-2; the table's D call TRBD2 went unverified against the DNA. TRBV21-1 is tagged as a pseudogene. The CDR3 consists of 19 residues. The CDR3 DNA reads as TGTGCCAGCAGCAAGGCCCGTTGCTCAAACGGAGGAGGAACCGGGGAGCTGTTTTTT. Translation: CASSKARCSNGGGTGELFF.